This T cell receptor beta chain was sequenced for a study of blood T cell repertoires in COVID-19. Germline V gene lookup returns CDR1 SGHDN and CDR2 FVKESK. V shed 3 bases and J 4 bases; nucleotides not matched to a gene: 5. The CDR3 loop spans 15 amino acids. The assay was immunoSEQ multiplex PCR, and TCRdb's table has in-frame clones only and misses some. This table holds around 180,000 clones, 88% found once. This chain uses TRBV14 with TRBJ2-2, with TRBD2 matching over 7 bases. The specimen was peripheral blood. The clonotype was recovered from a man between 65 and 85 years old with active or convalescent COVID-19. The CDR3 region has the DNA TGTGCCAGCAGCCAGCGGTCGGGGGGCACCGGGGAGCTGTTTTTT. Amino acid sequence: CASSQRSGGTGELFF.